This TCR beta chain is drawn from a study of monozygotic twins with cystic fibrosis. Study-level findings and limits: V usage most resembled the co-twin in 13 of 16 pairs. Age, concordance and disease severity did not associate with shared CDR3 numbers. Clonality was generally low (median about 0.01), higher in the most severe patients. Monozygotic CF twin pairs shared significantly more nucleotide-identical clonotypes than unrelated CF individuals did.

Some clones are missing from TCRdb's copy, which holds only in-frame ones; the method was immunoSEQ multiplex PCR. The sample lists 11,000 to 15,000 clones, roughly 81% seen once, with 0.8% to 1.2% in the top ten. CDR3 size: 15 residues. V gave up 5 bases and J gave up 4 bases; unmatched junction bases: 9. Germline V gives CDR1 LNHDA, CDR2 SQIVND (reference sequence). On this clone: Its specificity is unknown.

V and J are TRBV19 and TRBJ1-2, with TRBD1 matching over 8 bases. Sequenced input: blood. The receptor was isolated from a boy between 5 and 17 years old with cystic fibrosis. The DNA of the CDR3 is TGTGCCAGTAGTCCACGGACAGGGAAAGTCTATGGCTACACCTTC. The encoded protein is CASSPRTGKVYGYTF.